This record looks at one TCR beta chain sequence and its context. Its antigen is as yet unknown. The V gene's germline CDR1 is SGHTA and CDR2 FQGTGA. V trimming: 4 bases; J trimming: 5 bases; junction bases outside the gene matches: 3. This CDR3 contains 13 residues. The data stem from a study of cytomegalovirus exposure and HLA in healthy donors. General study points: Cytomegalovirus status was reportedly diagnosed by the classifier with high sensitivity and specificity.

Only in-frame clones appear in the TCRdb table, and some are missing; sequencing was by immunoSEQ multiplex PCR. The data hold approximately 59,000 clones, with around 92% observed a single time. Material for sequencing was PBMCs. The genes are TRBV7-3 and TRBJ1-1, with 8 positions matching TRBD1. The source is a man younger than 30 in good health and CMV-seropositive. CDR3 residues: CASSSDRETEAFF. The DNA of the CDR3 is TGTGCCAGCAGCTCGGACAGGGAAACTGAAGCTTTCTTT.